This T cell receptor beta chain was recorded in a study of OX40 agonist ivuxolimab in advanced cancers. Study as a whole: Three patients responded partially, comprising one with hepatocellular carcinoma and two with cutaneous melanoma.

Produced via immunoSEQ multiplex PCR; TCRdb's table is partial and in-frame only. Among tens of thousands of clones listed, roughly 89% were seen once. Unmatched junction bases numbered 6, after V lost 5 bases and J lost 2 bases. This CDR3 spans 15 amino acids. The germline gives CDR1 SGHTA, CDR2 FQGNSA. Exclusion applied to patients with autoimmune disease history or systemic immunosuppression. The sequence came from an adult with an advanced solid tumor such as melanoma, head and neck, liver or kidney cancer. This chain links TRBV7-2 with TRBJ2-7; 10 bases map to TRBD2. Sequencing was performed on CD4+ or CD8+ T cells sorted from blood, taken in a trial of the OX40 agonist ivuxolimab. CDR3 amino acids: CASSPSGRSPYEQYF. CDR3 DNA sequence: TGTGCCAGCAGCCCTAGCGGGAGATCCCCCTACGAGCAGTACTTC.